These T cell receptor beta chains were read from a single sample in a study of T cell responses to AZD1222 COVID-19 vaccine. The table came from immunoSEQ multiplex PCR; TCRdb's copy has only in-frame clones and leaves some out. Found here are 75,000 to 100,000 clones, around 87% of them singletons; the top ten hold roughly 2.7%. The specimen was peripheral blood, collected on day 0 of AZD1222 vaccination. These receptors originate from an adult in good health. The CDR3 runs from the conserved cysteine through the conserved F or W.

cdr3_aa v_call
CASSLYLAPKTYEQYF TRBV27
CSFRREGGDIQYF TRBV29-1
CASSESGGRDYEQYF TRBV2
CASSLLSRQGREKLFF TRBV28
CSVAAGGGQATEAFF TRBV29-1
CASSLVRTSTDTQYF TRBV7-8
CASKRGETGELFF TRBV9
CASSLEANTEAFF TRBV5-1
CASSVEDRGLYGYTF TRBV9
CASSLGQPPNEQFF TRBV7-9
CATSRDPNTEAFF TRBV15
CASSPGLDLFNEQFF TRBV7-3
CASSLAGQGKYNSPLHF TRBV7-2
CAWSPGGDVDEQYF TRBV30
CASSQDRGRGNTEAFF TRBV4-2
CASSLEGQINQPQHF TRBV7-9
CASSKWDSVNTEAFF TRBV7-9
CASKVSGVSNTEAFF TRBV19
CASSFRDTTYEQYF TRBV28
CASSIKAGFYEQYF TRBV19
CASSFGQYNEQFF TRBV7-3
CASSYFRSTNNSPLHF TRBV6-5
CASSLSHGGNTIYF TRBV7-9
CASSMGPQKAEAFF TRBV19
CASKDSGLHQPQHF TRBV28
CASSHPNSPLHF TRBV7-6
CASSLGNTIYF TRBV7-6
CASSLYSNQPQHF TRBV12-3/TRBV12-4
CASRNLGTGLADTQYF TRBV19
CASSQVGLAEYNEQFF TRBV4-3
CASSTRTGETQYF TRBV7-2
CARSLVFRLADVDEQFF TRBV5-3
CASSLTGHYGYTF TRBV27
CASSLGEFRTLHF TRBV5-1
CASSFPGGYEQYF TRBV5-1
CASSGLAGYNEQFF TRBV2
CASSPDQGETQYF TRBV18
CASSSGTSGVNEQFF TRBV5-1
CAWSSQTGWGNQPQHF TRBV30
CASSQVAGGTTDTQYF TRBV4-1
CATRPSGAFYNEQFF TRBV24-1
CASNNPLGHGYTF TRBV7-9
CASSVGAGGGETQYF TRBV9
CASSISGPGSQETQYF TRBV9
CASSMTSGSMETQYF TRBV7-2
CASSLGLAGGEQFF TRBV7-2